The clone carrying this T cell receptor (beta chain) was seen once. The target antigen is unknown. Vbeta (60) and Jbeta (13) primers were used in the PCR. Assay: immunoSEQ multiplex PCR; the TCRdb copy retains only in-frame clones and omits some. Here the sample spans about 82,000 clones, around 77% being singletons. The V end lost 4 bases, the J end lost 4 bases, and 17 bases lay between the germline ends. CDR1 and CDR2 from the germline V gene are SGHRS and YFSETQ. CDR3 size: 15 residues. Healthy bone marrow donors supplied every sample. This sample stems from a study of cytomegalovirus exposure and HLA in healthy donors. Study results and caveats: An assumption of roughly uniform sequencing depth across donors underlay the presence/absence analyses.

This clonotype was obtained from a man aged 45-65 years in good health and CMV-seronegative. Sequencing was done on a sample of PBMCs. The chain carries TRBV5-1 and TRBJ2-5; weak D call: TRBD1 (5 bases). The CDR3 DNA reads TGCGCCAGCAGCAAAGGGGCATCCCCAAGAGAGACCCAGTACTTC. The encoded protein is CASSKGASPRETQYF.